This T cell receptor beta chain was recorded in a study of identical twins. Findings and caveats of the study: Fewer insertions were carried by abundant cord blood beta clonotypes, but none was seen in memory repertoires. Findings came from cross-sectional statistics, without long-term follow-up of donors.

A universal primer site came from template switching; cDNA carried unique molecular identifiers. TCRdb fed the 5' RACE reads into MiXCR, producing one record per CDR3 protein. The repertoire includes 240,000 or so distinct CDR3 sequences, about 13% of them detected once, and about 4% sits in the top ten. A few counts support this clonotype. Antigen: not known. The data also belong to a second study, concerning yellow fever vaccine responses in identical twins.

The sequence was obtained from a woman aged 18-35 years in good health. The sample taken for sequencing was memory (CD45RO+) T cells sorted from blood.

CDR3 coding DNA: TGCGCCAGCAGCCCAACGTCCGGGGGGCCGGATTCACCCCTCCACTTT. This translates into CASSPTSGGPDSPLHF. The chain couples TRBV5-1 to TRBJ1-6; D is perhaps TRBD1 (6 bases). Trimming left V 4 bases short and J 8 bases short, with 19 bases between. The CDR3 totals 16 residues. CDR1 and CDR2 from the germline V gene are SGHRS and YFSETQ.